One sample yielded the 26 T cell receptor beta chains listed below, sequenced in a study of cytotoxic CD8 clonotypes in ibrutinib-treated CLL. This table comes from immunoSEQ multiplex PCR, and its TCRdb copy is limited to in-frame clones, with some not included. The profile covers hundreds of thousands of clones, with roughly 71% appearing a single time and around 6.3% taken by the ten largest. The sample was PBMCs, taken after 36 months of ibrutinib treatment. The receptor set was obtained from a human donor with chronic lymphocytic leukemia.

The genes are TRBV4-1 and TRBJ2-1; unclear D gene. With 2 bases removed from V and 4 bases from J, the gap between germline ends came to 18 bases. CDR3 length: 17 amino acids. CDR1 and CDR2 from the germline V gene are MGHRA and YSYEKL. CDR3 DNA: TGCGCCAGCAGCCAAATACCCCCCCCGGCAGATTACAATGAGCAGTTCTTC. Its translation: CASSQIPPPADYNEQFF.

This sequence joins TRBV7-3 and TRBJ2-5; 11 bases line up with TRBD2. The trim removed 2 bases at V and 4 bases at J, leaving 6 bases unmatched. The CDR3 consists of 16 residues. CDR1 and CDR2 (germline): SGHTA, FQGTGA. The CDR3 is CASSLLAGGPGETQYF. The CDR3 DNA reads TGTGCCAGCAGCTTACTAGCGGGGGGACCCGGAGAGACCCAGTACTTC.

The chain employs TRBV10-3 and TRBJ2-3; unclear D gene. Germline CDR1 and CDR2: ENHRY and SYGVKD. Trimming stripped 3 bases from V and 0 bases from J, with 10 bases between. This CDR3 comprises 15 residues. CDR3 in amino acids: CAISELGGSTDTQYF. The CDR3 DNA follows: TGTGCCATCAGTGAATTGGGTGGAAGCACAGATACGCAGTATTTT.

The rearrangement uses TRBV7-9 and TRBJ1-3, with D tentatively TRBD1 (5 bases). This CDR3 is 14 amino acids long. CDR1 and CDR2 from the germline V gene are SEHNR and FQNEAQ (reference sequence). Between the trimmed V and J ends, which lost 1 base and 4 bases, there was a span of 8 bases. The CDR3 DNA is TGTGCCAGCAGCTTAGGGGCAGGGGGAAACACCATATATTTT. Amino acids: CASSLGAGGNTIYF. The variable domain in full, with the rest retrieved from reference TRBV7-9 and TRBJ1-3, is DTGVSQNPRHKITKRGQNVTFRCDPISEHNRLYWYRQTLGQGPEFLTYFQNEAQLEKSRLLSDRFSAERPKGSFSTLEIQRTEQGDSAMYLCASSLGAGGNTIYFGEGSWLTVV.

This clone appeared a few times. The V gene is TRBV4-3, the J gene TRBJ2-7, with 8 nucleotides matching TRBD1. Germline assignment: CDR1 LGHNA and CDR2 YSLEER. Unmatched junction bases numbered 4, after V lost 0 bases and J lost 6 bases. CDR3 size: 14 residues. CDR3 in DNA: TGCGCCAGCAGCCAAGAGGGACAGGAGTGCGAGCAGTACTTC. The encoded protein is CASSQEGQECEQYF.

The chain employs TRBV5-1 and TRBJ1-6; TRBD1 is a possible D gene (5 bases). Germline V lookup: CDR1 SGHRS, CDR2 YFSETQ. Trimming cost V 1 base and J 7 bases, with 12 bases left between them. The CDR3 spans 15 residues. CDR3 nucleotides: TGCGCCAGCAGCTTGCAAGCAGGGCGAAATTCACCCCTCCACTTT. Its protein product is CASSLQAGRNSPLHF.

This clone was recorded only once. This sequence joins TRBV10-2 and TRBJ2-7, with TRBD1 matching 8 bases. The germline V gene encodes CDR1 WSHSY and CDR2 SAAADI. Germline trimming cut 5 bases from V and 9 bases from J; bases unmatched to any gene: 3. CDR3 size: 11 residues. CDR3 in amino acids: CASSSGGWQYF. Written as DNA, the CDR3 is TGCGCCAGCAGTTCAGGGGGCTGGCAGTACTTC.

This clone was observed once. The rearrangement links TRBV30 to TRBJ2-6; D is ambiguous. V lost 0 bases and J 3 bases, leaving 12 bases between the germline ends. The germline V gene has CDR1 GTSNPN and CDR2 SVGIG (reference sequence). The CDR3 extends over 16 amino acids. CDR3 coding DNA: TGTGCCTGGAGTGTAATGAAGACATGTGGGGCCAACGTCCTGACTTTC. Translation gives CAWSVMKTCGANVLTF.

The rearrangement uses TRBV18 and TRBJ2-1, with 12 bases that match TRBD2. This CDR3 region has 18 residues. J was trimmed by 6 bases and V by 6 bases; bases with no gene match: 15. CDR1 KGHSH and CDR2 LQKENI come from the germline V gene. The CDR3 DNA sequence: TGTGCCAGCTCGTTCGGACTAGCGGGACCCAATACGGGCAATGAGCAGTTCTTC. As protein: CASSFGLAGPNTGNEQFF.

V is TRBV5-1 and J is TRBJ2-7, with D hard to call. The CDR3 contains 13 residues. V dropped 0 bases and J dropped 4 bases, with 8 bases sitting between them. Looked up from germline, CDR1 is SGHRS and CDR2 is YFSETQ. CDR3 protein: CASSLAANYEQYF. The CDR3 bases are TGCGCCAGCAGCTTGGCGGCAAATTACGAGCAGTACTTC.

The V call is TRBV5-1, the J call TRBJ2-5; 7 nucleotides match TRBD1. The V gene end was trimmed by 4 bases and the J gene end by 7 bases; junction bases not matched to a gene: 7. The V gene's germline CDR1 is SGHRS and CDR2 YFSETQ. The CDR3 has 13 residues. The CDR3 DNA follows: TGCGCCAGCAGCCCGACAGGGATGGGGACCCAGTACTTC. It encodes CASSPTGMGTQYF.

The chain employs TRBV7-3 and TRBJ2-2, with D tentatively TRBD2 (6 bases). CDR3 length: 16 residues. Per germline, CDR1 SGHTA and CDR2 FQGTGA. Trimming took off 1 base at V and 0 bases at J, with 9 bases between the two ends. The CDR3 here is CASSLMPGANTGELFF. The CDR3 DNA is TGTGCCAGCAGCTTAATGCCGGGGGCGAACACCGGGGAGCTGTTTTTT.

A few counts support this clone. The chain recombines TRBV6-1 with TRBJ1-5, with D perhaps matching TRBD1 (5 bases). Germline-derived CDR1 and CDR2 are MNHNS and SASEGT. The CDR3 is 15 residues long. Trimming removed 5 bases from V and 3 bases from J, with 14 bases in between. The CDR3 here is CASSHTGAPNQPQHF. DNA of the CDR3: TGTGCCAGCAGTCACACTGGGGCCCCCAATCAGCCCCAGCATTTT.

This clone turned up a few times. The CDR3 sequence is CASSEYWRQNTGELFF. CDR3 DNA sequence: TGTGCCAGCAGTGAATACTGGCGTCAGAACACCGGGGAGCTGTTTTTT. V and J are TRBV25-1 and TRBJ2-2; D is ambiguous. The V end lost 0 bases, the J end lost 1 base, and 9 bases lay between the germline ends. This CDR3 has 16 residues. CDR1 is MGHDK, CDR2 SYGVNS, per germline.

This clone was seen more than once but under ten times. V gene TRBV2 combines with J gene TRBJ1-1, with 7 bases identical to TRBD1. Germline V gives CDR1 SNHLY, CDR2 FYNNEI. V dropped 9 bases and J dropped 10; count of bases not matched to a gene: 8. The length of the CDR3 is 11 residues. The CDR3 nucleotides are TGTGCCAGAGGGACAGAGACTTTAGCTTTCTTT. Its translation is CARGTETLAFF.

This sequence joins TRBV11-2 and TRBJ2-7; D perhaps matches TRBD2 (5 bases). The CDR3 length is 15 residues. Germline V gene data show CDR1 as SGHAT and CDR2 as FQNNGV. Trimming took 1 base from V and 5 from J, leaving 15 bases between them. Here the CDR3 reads CASSLGLTSLHEQYF. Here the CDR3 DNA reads TGTGCCAGCAGCTTAGGCCTAACTAGTTTACACGAGCAGTACTTC.

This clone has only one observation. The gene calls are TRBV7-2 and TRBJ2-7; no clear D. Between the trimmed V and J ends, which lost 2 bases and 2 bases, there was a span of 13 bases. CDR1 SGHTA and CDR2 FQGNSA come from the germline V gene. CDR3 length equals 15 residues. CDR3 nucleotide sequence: TGTGCCAGCAGCTTAACGGCTGACTTAACCTACGAGCAGTACTTC. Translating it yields CASSLTADLTYEQYF.

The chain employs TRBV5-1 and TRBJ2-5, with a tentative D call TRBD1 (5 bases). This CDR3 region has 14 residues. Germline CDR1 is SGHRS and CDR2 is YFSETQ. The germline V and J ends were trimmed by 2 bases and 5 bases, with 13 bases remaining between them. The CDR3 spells CASSFSGKGETQYF. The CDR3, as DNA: TGCGCCAGCAGCTTCTCCGGAAAGGGGGAGACCCAGTACTTC.

This chain's CDR3 is CASSLAIQAPSYNEQFF. The CDR3, as DNA: TGTGCCAGCAGCTTAGCTATACAGGCGCCCTCCTACAATGAGCAGTTCTTC. The chain joins TRBV7-9 to TRBJ2-1; D possibly corresponds to TRBD1 (5 bases). Germline loops: CDR1 SEHNR, CDR2 FQNEAQ (reference sequence). CDR3 length: 17 residues. Trimming removed 0 bases at V and 0 bases at J, with 12 bases between.

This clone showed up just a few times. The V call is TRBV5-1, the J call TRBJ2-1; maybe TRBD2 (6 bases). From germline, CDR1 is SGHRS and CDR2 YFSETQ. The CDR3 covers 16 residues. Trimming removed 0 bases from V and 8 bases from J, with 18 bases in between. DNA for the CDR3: TGCGCCAGCAGCTTGGCGGCGGGGACCCTCCGGGATGAGCAGTTCTTC. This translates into CASSLAAGTLRDEQFF.

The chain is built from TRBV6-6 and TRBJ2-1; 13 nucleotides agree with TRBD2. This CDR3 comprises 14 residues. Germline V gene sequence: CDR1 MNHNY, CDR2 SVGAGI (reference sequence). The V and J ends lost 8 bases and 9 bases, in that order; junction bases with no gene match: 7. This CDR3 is CASLGTSGDLEQFF. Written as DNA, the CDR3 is TGTGCCAGCCTGGGGACTAGCGGGGACCTTGAGCAGTTCTTC.

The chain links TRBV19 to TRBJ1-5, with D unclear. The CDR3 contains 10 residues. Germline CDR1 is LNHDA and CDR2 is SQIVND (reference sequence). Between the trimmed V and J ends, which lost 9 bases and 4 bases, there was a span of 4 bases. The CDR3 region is CASHNQPQHF. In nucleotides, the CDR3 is TGTGCCAGCCATAATCAGCCCCAGCATTTT.

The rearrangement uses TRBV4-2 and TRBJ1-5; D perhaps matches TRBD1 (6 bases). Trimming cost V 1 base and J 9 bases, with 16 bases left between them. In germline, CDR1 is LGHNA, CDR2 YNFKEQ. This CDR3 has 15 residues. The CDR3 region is CASSQVGTNSRPQHF. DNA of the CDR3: TGTGCCAGCAGCCAAGTGGGGACAAACTCCAGGCCCCAGCATTTT.

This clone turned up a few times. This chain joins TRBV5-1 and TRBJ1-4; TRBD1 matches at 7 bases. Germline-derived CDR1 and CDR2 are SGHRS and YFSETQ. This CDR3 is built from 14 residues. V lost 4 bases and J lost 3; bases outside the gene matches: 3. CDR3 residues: CASSPRGSNEKLFF. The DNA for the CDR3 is TGCGCCAGCAGCCCCAGGGGGTCTAATGAAAAACTGTTTTTT. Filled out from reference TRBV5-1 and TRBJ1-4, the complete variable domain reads KAGVTQTPRYLIKTRGQQVTLSCSPISGHRSVSWYQQTPGQGLQFLFEYFSETQRNKGNFPGRFSGRQFSNSRSEMNVSTLELGDSALYLCASSPRGSNEKLFFGSGTQLSVL.

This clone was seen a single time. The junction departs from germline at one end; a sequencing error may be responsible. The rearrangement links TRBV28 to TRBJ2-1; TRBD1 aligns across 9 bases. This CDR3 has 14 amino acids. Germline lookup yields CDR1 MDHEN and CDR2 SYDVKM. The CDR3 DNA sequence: TGTGCCAGCAGTCTATGGACAGGGGTAGTTGAGCAGTTCTTC. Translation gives CASSLWTGVVEQFF.

The CDR3 reads CASSLRQGTEAFF. For the CDR3, the DNA is TGCGCCAGCAGCTTACGACAGGGGACTGAAGCTTTCTTT. The chain combines TRBV5-1 with TRBJ1-1, with 8 nucleotides matching TRBD1. With V trimmed by 2 bases and J by 5 bases, 2 bases remained unmatched. The CDR3 spans 13 residues. Germline CDR1 reads SGHRS; CDR2 reads YFSETQ.